This T cell receptor beta chain comes out of a study of OX40 agonist ivuxolimab in advanced cancers. Assay used: immunoSEQ multiplex PCR; TCRdb lists only in-frame clones, some missing. The table has approximately 60,000 clones, about 83% seen once; the top ten hold 3.1%. V shed 0 bases and J shed 3 bases, with 7 bases lying between them. Germline CDR1 SGHRS, CDR2 YFSETQ. The CDR3 is 14 amino acids. The clonotype was recovered from an adult with an advanced solid tumor such as melanoma, head and neck, liver or kidney cancer. This chain uses TRBV5-1 with TRBJ1-5; possible D gene TRBD1, 6 bases. The sample was CD4+ or CD8+ T cells sorted from blood, taken in a trial of the OX40 agonist ivuxolimab. DNA for the CDR3: TGCGCCAGCAGCTTGGGACAGGACAATCAGCCCCAGCATTTT. Residues: CASSLGQDNQPQHF.